The rows below give T cell receptor beta chains drawn from one sample of a study of T cell changes during pregnancy in multiple sclerosis. Method: immunoSEQ multiplex PCR; TCRdb's copy keeps in-frame clones and lacks some. The sample contains fewer than 50,000 clones, 92% of which appear only once. The sample was CD8+ T cells from peripheral blood mononuclear cells, taken in the third trimester of pregnancy. Receptors originate from a female donor with multiple sclerosis, enrolled in a pregnancy study. CDR3s include the opening cysteine and the closing phenylalanine or tryptophan. D genes are given only for firm matches. Clone size is shown for a subset of rows, as once, few, many or a class of expanded clone.

D | J | size | V | DNA | CDR3
NA | TRBJ2-3 | NA | TRBV4-3 | TGCGCCAGCAGCCAAGATTGGACTCGCCGCACAGATACGCAGTATTTT | CASSQDWTRRTDTQYF
NA | TRBJ1-1 | NA | TRBV6-5 | TGTGCCAGCATCGGGGGTCGGGCTTTCTTT | CASIGGRAFF
TRBD1 | TRBJ2-5 | NA | TRBV7-2 | TGTGCCAGCACTGCCAAAGGGGGCCGGGAGACCCAGTACTTC | CASTAKGGRETQYF
TRBD1 | TRBJ1-1 | NA | TRBV7-3 | TGTGCCAGCAGCCCTACAGGGGAGAACACTGAAGCTTTCTTT | CASSPTGENTEAFF
TRBD1 | TRBJ2-1 | few | TRBV29-1 | TGCAGCGAGGGGCCTATTTGGACAGGGCATCGGCAGTTCTTC | CSEGPIWTGHRQFF
TRBD1 | TRBJ1-5 | NA | TRBV5-6 | TGTGCCAGCAGCTTGAACAGGGGCGCCTGGGAGCCCCAGCATTTT | CASSLNRGAWEPQHF
TRBD2 | TRBJ2-1 | NA | TRBV9 | TGTGCCAGCAGCCCTCGGGGGGATTGGAGGGATGAGCAGTTCTTC | CASSPRGDWRDEQFF
NA | TRBJ2-5 | once | TRBV28 | TGTGCCAGCAGCCAGGCGGGTCAAGAGACCCAGTACTTC | CASSQAGQETQYF
NA | TRBJ2-7 | NA | TRBV13 | TGTGCCAGCAGCTTAGGCCGTAGCCATAGGCCCTACGAGCAGTACTTC | CASSLGRSHRPYEQYF
NA | TRBJ2-1 | NA | TRBV27 | TGTGCCAGCAGTTCACAGTCCTACAATGAGCAGTTCTTC | CASSSQSYNEQFF
NA | TRBJ2-7 | NA | TRBV4-3 | TGCGCCAGCAGTCCGAGTCTATCGGCGGACGAGCAGTACTTC | CASSPSLSADEQYF
NA | TRBJ2-1 | NA | TRBV19 | TGTGCCAGTAGTGGCCGGAGGGAGCGGAATGAGCAGTTCTTC | CASSGRRERNEQFF
NA | TRBJ2-7 | NA | TRBV7-9 | TGTGCCAGCAGCAATCCTGATGGAGCGGCCGAGCAGTACTTC | CASSNPDGAAEQYF
NA | TRBJ2-6 | NA | TRBV18 | TGTGCCAGCTCACCCAGTATTTCCGGGACTGGAGTCTCTGGGGCCAACGTCCTGACTTTC | CASSPSISGTGVSGANVLTF
TRBD2 | TRBJ2-2 | NA | TRBV5-6 | TGTGCCAGCAGCCCCTGGGGGGGGAACACCGGGGAGCTGTTTTTT | CASSPWGGNTGELFF
TRBD2 | TRBJ2-1 | NA | TRBV19 | TGTGCCAGTAGCCCGACTAGCGGGAGTACCCGAACGGAGCAGTTCTTC | CASSPTSGSTRTEQFF
NA | TRBJ1-5 | NA | TRBV28 | TGTGCCAGCAGTTTATCGGTCCAGCCCCAGCATTTT | CASSLSVQPQHF
NA | TRBJ1-5 | NA | TRBV18 | TGTGCCAGCTCACTAAAGCAGGGGATCCAGCCCCAGCATTTT | CASSLKQGIQPQHF
NA | TRBJ2-1 | NA | TRBV11-2 | TGTGCCAGCAGCTTAAGGAGCAATGAGCAGTTCTTC | CASSLRSNEQFF
TRBD1 | TRBJ1-2 | NA | TRBV6-5 | TGTGCCAGCAGTGCCGACAGGGGATTGGGAGGCTACACCTTC | CASSADRGLGGYTF
TRBD2 | TRBJ2-7 | once | TRBV12-5 | TGTGCTAGTGGTTTGGTATTTGGACCCGATTCCCCTAGCGGGACCTACGAGCAGTACTTC | CASGLVFGPDSPSGTYEQYF
TRBD1 | TRBJ1-2 | NA | TRBV30 | TGTGCCTGGAAGGGGTCCGGGACAGTCTATGGCTACACCTTC | CAWKGSGTVYGYTF
NA | TRBJ2-3 | NA | TRBV7-9 | TGTGCCAGCAGCGACCGAATCCTTACTATGGAGGGTACGCAGTATTTT | CASSDRILTMEGTQYF
TRBD2 | TRBJ2-7 | NA | TRBV27 | TGTGCCAGCAGACTAGCGGGGAACTACGAGCAGTACTTC | CASRLAGNYEQYF
NA | TRBJ2-2 | NA | TRBV2 | TGTGCCAGCAGTGAAGATCAGACAATGAACACCGGGGAGCTGTTTTTT | CASSEDQTMNTGELFF
NA | TRBJ2-1 | NA | TRBV15 | TGTGCCACCAGCAGAGACCTAGCAACCAACAATGAGCAGTTCTTC | CATSRDLATNNEQFF
NA | TRBJ2-2 | NA | TRBV30 | TGTGCCTGGAGTCCTACCACCGAGAGCGGGGAGCTGTTTTTT | CAWSPTTESGELFF
TRBD2 | TRBJ2-3 | NA | TRBV2 | TGTGCCAGCACTAGAGCGGCGGGAGGATCTACAGATACGCAGTATTTT | CASTRAAGGSTDTQYF
TRBD1 | TRBJ2-7 | once | TRBV5-1 | TGCGCCAGCAGCACCATTACAGGGGACGAGCAGTACTTC | CASSTITGDEQYF
NA | TRBJ2-7 | NA | TRBV28 | TGTGCCAGCAGCCCCCGGCTAGCGCCAACTCTCGAGCAGTACTTC | CASSPRLAPTLEQYF
TRBD2 | TRBJ2-7 | NA | TRBV10-2 | TGCGCCAGCAGCAGGCTAGCGGGAGGTTTCTACGAGCAGTACTTC | CASSRLAGGFYEQYF
NA | TRBJ2-1 | NA | TRBV10-3 | TGTGCCATCAGTGAGCCAGGGGGCACTAGCGCCAAAATAGCCTCCTACAATGAGCAGTTCTTC | CAISEPGGTSAKIASYNEQFF
NA | TRBJ1-4 | NA | TRBV30 | TGTGCCTGGAGTAAGGGGAAAAATGAAAAACTGTTTTTT | CAWSKGKNEKLFF
NA | TRBJ1-2 | NA | TRBV27 | TGTGCCAGCAAGGCGGGCCAGGGCTACACCTTC | CASKAGQGYTF
NA | TRBJ1-5 | NA | TRBV19 | TGTGCCAGTAGTATAGCCCCTAATCAGCCCCAGCATTTT | CASSIAPNQPQHF
TRBD2 | TRBJ2-3 | NA | TRBV7-9 | TGTGCCAGCAGCCGGGGAGGGGCAGATACGCAGTATTTT | CASSRGGADTQYF
NA | TRBJ1-2 | once | TRBV30 | TGTGCCTGGAGTCATGACGGGTTCTATGGCTACACCTTC | CAWSHDGFYGYTF
NA | TRBJ2-7 | NA | TRBV21-1 | TGTGCCAGCAGCAAAGAGGAGGGTTCCTACGAGCAGTACTTC | CASSKEEGSYEQYF
TRBD1 | TRBJ2-2 | NA | TRBV19 | TGTGCCAGTAGAAATAACAGGGGGAACACCGGGGAGCTGTTTTTT | CASRNNRGNTGELFF
TRBD1 | TRBJ2-2 | NA | TRBV7-8 | TGTGCCAGCAGCTCCCCCGGGACAGGGGTAACCGGGGAGCTGTTTTTT | CASSSPGTGVTGELFF
TRBD1 | TRBJ2-7 | NA | TRBV30 | TGTGCCTGGGACCCCGGGACAGGGGGGTACGAGCAGTACTTC | CAWDPGTGGYEQYF
NA | TRBJ1-1 | NA | TRBV7-9 | TGTGCCAGCAGGGCCAAAGAGGGCCAAGGCGCTGAAGCTTTCTTT | CASRAKEGQGAEAFF
NA | TRBJ2-1 | NA | TRBV28 | TGTGCCAGCAGTGCACCGGGAGAGGCCTGGTTCTACAATGAGCAGTTCTTC | CASSAPGEAWFYNEQFF
NA | TRBJ1-5 | NA | TRBV19 | TGTGCCAGTACAGGGCAAGGTCAGCCCCAGCATTTT | CASTGQGQPQHF
TRBD1 | TRBJ1-1 | NA | TRBV4-3 | TGCGCCAGCAGCATTCACAGGGGAGGGAACACTGAAGCTTTCTTT | CASSIHRGGNTEAFF
NA | TRBJ1-5 | NA | TRBV28 | TGTGCCAGCAGCTCCCTTGGACAAGCCAATCAGCCCCAGCATTTT | CASSSLGQANQPQHF
NA | TRBJ2-1 | once | TRBV28 | TGTGCCAGCAGTCTTAGCCATGAGCAGTTCTTC | CASSLSHEQFF
NA | TRBJ2-7 | NA | TRBV9 | TGTGCCAGCGGCAAGGGGGGGGAATACGAGCAGTACTTC | CASGKGGEYEQYF
TRBD1 | TRBJ2-1 | NA | TRBV12-5 | TGTGCTAGTGGTTTGGTAGAGGGACAGTCCAACAATGAGCAGTTCTTC | CASGLVEGQSNNEQFF
NA | TRBJ2-1 | once | TRBV20-1 | TGCAGTGCGTGGCCCAATGAGCAGTTCTTC | CSAWPNEQFF
TRBD1 | TRBJ2-1 | NA | TRBV30 | TGTGCCTGGAGTGCCGGGACAGTAGACAATGAGCAGTTCTTC | CAWSAGTVDNEQFF
TRBD2 | TRBJ2-3 | NA | TRBV4-2 | TGTGCCAGCAGCCAAGAGCGGGAGGGCACAGATACGCAGTATTTT | CASSQEREGTDTQYF
TRBD1 | TRBJ2-5 | NA | TRBV28 | TGTGCCAGCAGGGCTACGACAGGGGCGGAGACCCAGTACTTC | CASRATTGAETQYF